This T cell receptor (beta chain) was captured in a study of regulatory T cells in long-lasting Graves disease. Points from the study as a whole: Persistent disease favored TRBV28, TRBJ1-2 and TRBJ2-5.

Building of the TCR beta libraries involved iRepertoire HTBI primers and Arm-PCR of CDR3 regions. From the multiplex PCR reads, TCRdb called clonotypes with MiXCR, one entry per CDR3 protein. The data contain around 320,000 distinct CDR3 sequences, about a sixth of them singletons. As for time point: newly diagnosed GD, antithyroid drugs for less than 3 months. Generation of the TCR library employed RNA extracted from PBMCs. Graves' disease diagnosis relied on American Thyroid Association guidelines. Germline V gene data show CDR1 as SNHLY and CDR2 as FYNNEI. This CDR3 is built from 14 residues. V gave up 3 bases and J gave up 2 bases, with 10 bases separating them. This clonotype was seen many times. Its antigen is still unknown. These data were likewise used in another study, on T cells in Graves' hyperthyroidism and ophthalmopathy. That investigation notes: Reasons for excluding patients were uncontrolled infection, other autoimmune disease, pregnancy or lactation.

The sequences come from peripheral blood mononuclear cells (PBMCs), collected at new diagnosis, from a patient treated with antithyroid drugs. The chain joins TRBV2 to TRBJ1-2; possibly TRBD1 for D (5 bases). The TCR sequence derives from a man aged 35 to 55 with Graves disease. CDR3 sequence reads: CASSDPTVNYGYTF. CDR3 coding DNA: TGTGCCAGCAGTGATCCGACAGTCAACTATGGCTACACCTTC.